The 9 T cell receptor beta chains below all came from one sample that was sequenced in a study of chemoradiotherapy in HPV16-positive cancers. The data were produced by immunoSEQ multiplex PCR, yet TCRdb's version contains in-frame clones alone and is incomplete. This sample has approximately 12,000 clones, with about 78% found just once. Collection of the sample occurred from a patient who underwent chemoradiotherapy. Every receptor here comes from a human donor with HPV-associated anogenital cancer.

This clone was picked up one time. The chain combines TRBV6-6 with TRBJ2-7; TRBD2 aligns across 7 bases. The CDR3 sequence is 15 residues long. J gave up 3 bases and V 2 bases, and 7 bases lay outside the gene matches. CDR1 and CDR2 (germline): MNHNY, SVGAGI (reference sequence). For the CDR3, the DNA is TGTGCCAGCAGTTACGGGCTAGCGGTTAGCTACGAGCAGTACTTC. Amino acid sequence: CASSYGLAVSYEQYF.

J is TRBJ1-4 and V is TRBV4-1; perhaps TRBD1 as D (6 bases). The CDR3 extends over 17 amino acids. Deletions cut 4 bases from V and 5 bases from J, with 20 bases between. Germline V CDR1 and CDR2: MGHRA, YSYEKL. CDR3 bases: TGCGCCAGCAGCCCCCCATTGGGGGCAGGGCAGAATGAAAAACTGTTTTTT. This gives the protein CASSPPLGAGQNEKLFF.

By share, this clone ranks as large (0.1 to 1%). This chain uses TRBV4-1 with TRBJ2-7, with D possibly matching TRBD2 (7 bases). CDR3 size: 17 residues. V was cut by 3 bases and J by 7 bases, with 25 bases left in between. CDR1 is MGHRA and CDR2 is YSYEKL in the germline V gene. As DNA, the CDR3 is TGCGCCAGCAGCCAGGGGGAGGGGGAACTGGGTGCAGGTGAGCAGTACTTC. Translated, it gives CASSQGEGELGAGEQYF.

This clone was seen a single time. For the CDR3, the DNA is TGTGCCAGCAGCTTTACGAGACTAGATTCCTACGAGCAGTACTTC. It encodes CASSFTRLDSYEQYF. The V and J genes are TRBV12-1 and TRBJ2-7; whether TRBD2, the table's D call, matches the DNA was not checked. TRBV12-1 constitutes a pseudogene. The CDR3 has 15 residues.

This sequence joins TRBV7-2 and TRBJ2-2, with a possible D match to TRBD2 (6 bases). The CDR3 is 15 residues long. V lost 5 bases to trimming and J lost 1 base, with 11 bases between them. Per the germline V gene, CDR1 is SGHTA and CDR2 is FQGNSA. The CDR3 sequence is CASSQQRVNTGELFF. The CDR3 bases are TGTGCCAGCAGCCAGCAGCGGGTGAACACCGGGGAGCTGTTTTTT.

V and J are TRBV19 and TRBJ2-3; no firm D call. Germline V CDR1 and CDR2: LNHDA, SQIVND (reference sequence). V dropped 3 bases and J dropped 5 bases, with 9 bases sitting between them. The CDR3 length is 13 residues. The CDR3 bases are TGTGCCAGTAGTATTTCCCCAAGAGATACGCAGTATTTT. Translated, it gives CASSISPRDTQYF. The full variable domain, rest sourced from reference TRBV19 and TRBJ2-3, is DGGITQSPKYLFRKEGQNVTLSCEQNLNHDAMYWYRQDPGQGLRLIYYSQIVNDFQKGDIAEGYSVSREKKESFPLTVTSAQKNPTAFYLCASSISPRDTQYFGPGTRLTVL.

The rearrangement links TRBV11-2 to TRBJ2-7; TRBD2 is a possible D gene (5 bases). The ends were cut back, 4 bases at V and 4 bases at J, with 20 bases in the middle. Germline loops: CDR1 SGHAT, CDR2 FQNNGV. There are 16 residues in the CDR3. CDR3 residues: CASSSNRGAGSYEQYF. The CDR3 coding sequence is TGTGCCAGCAGCTCGAACCGGGGAGCCGGAAGTTACGAGCAGTACTTC.

CDR3 nucleotides: TGTGCCACCAGCAGAGATTTTACACCTACAGGGGGGTACGAGCAGTACTTC. Protein product: CATSRDFTPTGGYEQYF. The chain has TRBV15 and TRBJ2-7; 8 positions agree with TRBD1. CDR3 length equals 17 residues. The V gene's germline CDR1 is LNHNV and CDR2 YYDKDF (reference sequence). V lost 0 bases to trimming and J lost 4 bases; unmatched junction nucleotides: 11.

V is TRBV7-2 and J is TRBJ2-5; 13 bases align to TRBD2. The CDR3 is made up of 18 amino acids. CDR1 is SGHTA and CDR2 is FQGNSA in the germline V gene. The trim removed 1 base at V and 1 base at J, leaving 6 bases unmatched. In DNA form, the CDR3 reads TGTGCCAGCAGCTTAGGTACTAGCGGGAGGGACCCCCAAGAGACCCAGTACTTC. This gives the protein CASSLGTSGRDPQETQYF.